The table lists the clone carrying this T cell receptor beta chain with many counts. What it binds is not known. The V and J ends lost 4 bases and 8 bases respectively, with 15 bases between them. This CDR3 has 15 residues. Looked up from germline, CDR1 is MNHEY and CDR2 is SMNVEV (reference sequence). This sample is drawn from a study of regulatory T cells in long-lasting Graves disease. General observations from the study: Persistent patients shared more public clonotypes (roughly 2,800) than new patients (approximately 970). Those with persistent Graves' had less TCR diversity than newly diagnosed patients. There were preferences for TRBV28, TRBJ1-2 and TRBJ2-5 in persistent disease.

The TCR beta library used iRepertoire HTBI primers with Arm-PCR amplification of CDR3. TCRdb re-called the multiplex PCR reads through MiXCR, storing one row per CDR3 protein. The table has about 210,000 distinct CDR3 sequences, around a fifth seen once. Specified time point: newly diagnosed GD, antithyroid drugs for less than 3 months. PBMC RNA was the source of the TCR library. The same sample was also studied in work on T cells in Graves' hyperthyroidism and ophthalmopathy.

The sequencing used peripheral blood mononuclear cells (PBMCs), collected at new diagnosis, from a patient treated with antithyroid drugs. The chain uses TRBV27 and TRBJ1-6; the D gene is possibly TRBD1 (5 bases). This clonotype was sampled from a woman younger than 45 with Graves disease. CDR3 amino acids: CASSSQGIVDSPLHF. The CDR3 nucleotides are TGTGCCAGCAGTTCTCAGGGTATAGTCGATTCACCCCTCCACTTT.